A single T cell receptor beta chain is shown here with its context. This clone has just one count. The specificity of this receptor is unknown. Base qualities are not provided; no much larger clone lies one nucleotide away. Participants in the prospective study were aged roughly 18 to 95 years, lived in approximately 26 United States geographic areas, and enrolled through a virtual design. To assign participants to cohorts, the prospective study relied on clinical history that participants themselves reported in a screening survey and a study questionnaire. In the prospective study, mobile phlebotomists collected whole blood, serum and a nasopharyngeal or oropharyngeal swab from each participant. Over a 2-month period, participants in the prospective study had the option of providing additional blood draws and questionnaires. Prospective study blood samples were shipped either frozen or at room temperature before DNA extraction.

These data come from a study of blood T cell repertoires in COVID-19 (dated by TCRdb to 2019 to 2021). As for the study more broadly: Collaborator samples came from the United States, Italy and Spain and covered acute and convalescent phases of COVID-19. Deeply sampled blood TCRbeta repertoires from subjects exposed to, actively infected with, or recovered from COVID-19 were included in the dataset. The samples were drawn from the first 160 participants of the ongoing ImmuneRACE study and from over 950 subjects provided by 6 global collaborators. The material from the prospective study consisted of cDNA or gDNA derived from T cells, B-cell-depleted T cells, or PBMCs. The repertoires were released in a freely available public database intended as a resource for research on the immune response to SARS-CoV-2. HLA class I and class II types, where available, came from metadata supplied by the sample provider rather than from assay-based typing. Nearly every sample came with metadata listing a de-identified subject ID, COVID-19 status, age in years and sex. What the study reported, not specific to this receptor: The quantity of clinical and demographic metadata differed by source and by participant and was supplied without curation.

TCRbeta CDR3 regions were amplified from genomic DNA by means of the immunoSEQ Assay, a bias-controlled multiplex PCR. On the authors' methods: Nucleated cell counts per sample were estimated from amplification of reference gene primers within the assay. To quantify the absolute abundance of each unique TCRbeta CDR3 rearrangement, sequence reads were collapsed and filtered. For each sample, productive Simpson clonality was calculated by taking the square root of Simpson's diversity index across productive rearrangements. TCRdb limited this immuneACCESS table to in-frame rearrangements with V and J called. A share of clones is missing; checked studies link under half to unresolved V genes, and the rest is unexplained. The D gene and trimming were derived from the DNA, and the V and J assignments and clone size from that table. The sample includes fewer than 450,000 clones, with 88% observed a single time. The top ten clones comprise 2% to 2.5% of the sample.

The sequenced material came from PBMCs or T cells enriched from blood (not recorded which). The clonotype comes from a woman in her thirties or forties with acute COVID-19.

The CDR3 amino acid sequence is: CAWTSPGTGSRVSVYGYTF. The nucleotide sequence is given as TGTGCCTGGACCAGTCCCGGGACAGGGTCGAGGGTTAGTGTCTATGGCTACACCTTC. The chain is made from TRBV30 and TRBJ1-2; TRBD1 matches 9 bases in the middle. The V end gives up 4 bases and the J end 4 bases, leaving 22 bases in the junction not matched to a gene. Inclusive of the bounding cysteine and phenylalanine, the CDR3 is 19 residues long. The kept DNA is CDR3 alone, 57 bases in frame from the first base. CDR1 and CDR2 are read off the germline V gene (reference sequence) as GTSNPN and SVGIG.